This T cell receptor (beta chain) emerged from a study of cytomegalovirus exposure and HLA in healthy donors. This CDR3 has 14 amino acids. The germline V gene has CDR1 SGHAT and CDR2 FQNNGV. The ends lost 1 base at V and 7 bases at J; junction bases unmatched: 4. With 60 Vbeta and 13 Jbeta primers, the PCR was carried out. The assay was immunoSEQ multiplex PCR, and TCRdb's table has in-frame clones only and misses some. The sample has around 200,000 clones, about 85% seen once. Study-wide points: A link between a missense DCLRE1C variant and TCR beta V- and J-gene trimming emerged from a later analysis.

Points on this clone: The antigen is undetermined.

The receptor comes from a woman in her forties or fifties in good health and CMV-seropositive. Sequencing was carried out using PBMCs. The rearrangement joins TRBV11-2 to TRBJ1-2, with TRBD1 identical over 9 bases. The CDR3 DNA sequence: TGTGCCAGCAGCTTAGCACAGGGGGCGGGTGGCTACACCTTC. As protein: CASSLAQGAGGYTF.